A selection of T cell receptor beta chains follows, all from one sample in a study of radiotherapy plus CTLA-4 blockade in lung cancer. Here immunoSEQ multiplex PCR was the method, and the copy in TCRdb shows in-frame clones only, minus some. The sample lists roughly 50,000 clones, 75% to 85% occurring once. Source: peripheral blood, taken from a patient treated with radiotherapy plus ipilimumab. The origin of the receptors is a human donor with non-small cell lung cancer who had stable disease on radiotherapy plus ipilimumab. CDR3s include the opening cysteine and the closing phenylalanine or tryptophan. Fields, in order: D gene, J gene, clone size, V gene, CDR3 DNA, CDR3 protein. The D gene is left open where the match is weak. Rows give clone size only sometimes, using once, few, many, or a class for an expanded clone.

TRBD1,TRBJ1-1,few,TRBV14,TGTGCCAGCAGCTTTGGACAGGGGAACACTGAAGCTTTCTTT,CASSFGQGNTEAFF
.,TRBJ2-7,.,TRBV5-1,TGCGCCAGCAGTTCATCTACCACAGACTACGAGCAGTACTTC,CASSSSTTDYEQYF
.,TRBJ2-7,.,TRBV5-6,TGTGCCAGCAGCCGCAGAAGCGGAGTAAACTACGAGCAGTACTTC,CASSRRSGVNYEQYF
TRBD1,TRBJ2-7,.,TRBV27,TGTGCCAGCGGACGACCCCGGGGACAGGCCTACGAGCAGTACTTC,CASGRPRGQAYEQYF
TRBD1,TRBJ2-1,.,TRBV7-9,TGTGCCACTCAACCGGGACAGGGGGACAATGAGCAGTTCTTC,CATQPGQGDNEQFF
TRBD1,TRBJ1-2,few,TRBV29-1,TGCAGCGTTGAACCCGGGACAGGCTATGGCTACACCTTC,CSVEPGTGYGYTF
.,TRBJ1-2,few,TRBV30,TGTGCCTGGACCTCCTTGACAGGCTCGGTTAGTGGCTACACCTTC,CAWTSLTGSVSGYTF
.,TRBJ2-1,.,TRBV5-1,TGCGCCAGCAGCTTCGCCGTAGATGATCAGCAGTTCTTC,CASSFAVDDQQFF
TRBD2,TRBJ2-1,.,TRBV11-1,TGTGCCAGCAGCTCCGGGGGACTAGCGGGGGGGAATGAGCAGTTCTTC,CASSSGGLAGGNEQFF
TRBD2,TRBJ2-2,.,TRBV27,TGTGCCAGCAGTTTGATGCAGGGACTAGCGGGGGAGCTGTTTTTT,CASSLMQGLAGELFF
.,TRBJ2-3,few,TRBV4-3,TGCGCCAGCAGCCAACGAGGGGATTTGTGGGCTAGCGGCACAGATACGCAGTATTTT,CASSQRGDLWASGTDTQYF
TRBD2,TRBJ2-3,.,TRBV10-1,TGCGCCAGCAGTGAGGCTAGCGGGCAAACAGATACGCAGTATTTT,CASSEASGQTDTQYF
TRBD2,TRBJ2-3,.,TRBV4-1,TGCGCCAGCAGCCAAAGACTAGCGGGTTTAAGCACAGATACGCAGTATTTT,CASSQRLAGLSTDTQYF
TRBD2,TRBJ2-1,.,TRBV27,TGTGCCAGCAGTTTATCGGAGGCGCGGGAGAAGGGTGAGCAGTTCTTC,CASSLSEAREKGEQFF
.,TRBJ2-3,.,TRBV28,TGTGCCAGCAGGCGGGACAGATCCCACACAGATACGCAGTATTTT,CASRRDRSHTDTQYF